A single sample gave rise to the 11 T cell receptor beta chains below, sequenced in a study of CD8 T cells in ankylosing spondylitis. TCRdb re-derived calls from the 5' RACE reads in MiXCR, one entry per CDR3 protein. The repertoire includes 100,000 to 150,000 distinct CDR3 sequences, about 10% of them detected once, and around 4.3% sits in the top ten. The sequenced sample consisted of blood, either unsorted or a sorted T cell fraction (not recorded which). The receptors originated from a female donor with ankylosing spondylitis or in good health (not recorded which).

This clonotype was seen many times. The CDR3 protein is CASSQGILYGYTF. In nucleotides, the CDR3 is TGTGCCAGCAGCCAAGGGATTCTCTATGGCTACACCTTC. The J gene is TRBJ1-2, the V gene TRBV11-2, with unresolved D. CDR3 length equals 13 residues. Looked up from germline, CDR1 is SGHAT and CDR2 is FQNNGV. Trimming shortened V by 5 bases and J by 4 bases, and 11 bases separated the two germline ends.

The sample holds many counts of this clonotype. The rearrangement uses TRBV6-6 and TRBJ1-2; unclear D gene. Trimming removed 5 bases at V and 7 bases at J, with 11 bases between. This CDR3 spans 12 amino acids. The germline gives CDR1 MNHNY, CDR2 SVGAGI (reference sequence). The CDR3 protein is CASSGDLLGYTF. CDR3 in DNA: TGTGCCAGCAGTGGAGACCTCCTTGGCTACACCTTC.

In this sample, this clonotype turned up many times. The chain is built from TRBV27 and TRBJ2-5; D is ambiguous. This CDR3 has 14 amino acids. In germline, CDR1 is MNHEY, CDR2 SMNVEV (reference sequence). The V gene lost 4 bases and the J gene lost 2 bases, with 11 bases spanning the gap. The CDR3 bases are TGTGCCAGCAGTTACACTCGAGGACAAGAGACCCAGTACTTC. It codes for CASSYTRGQETQYF.

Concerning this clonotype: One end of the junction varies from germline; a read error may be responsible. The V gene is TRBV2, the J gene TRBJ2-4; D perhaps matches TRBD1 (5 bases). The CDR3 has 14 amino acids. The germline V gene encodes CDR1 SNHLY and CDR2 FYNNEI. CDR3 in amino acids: CTSASTQGSGIQYF. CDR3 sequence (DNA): TGTACCAGCGCCTCCACCCAGGGTTCGGGCATTCAGTACTTC.

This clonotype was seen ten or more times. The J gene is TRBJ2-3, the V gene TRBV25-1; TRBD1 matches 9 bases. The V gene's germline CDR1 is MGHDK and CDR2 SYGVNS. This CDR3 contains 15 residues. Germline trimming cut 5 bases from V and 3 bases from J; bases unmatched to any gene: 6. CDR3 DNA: TGTGCCAGCAGTCTCGGGACAGGGAGGACAGATACGCAGTATTTT. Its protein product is CASSLGTGRTDTQYF.

For the CDR3, the DNA is TGTGCCAGCAGCCCTACTAGCGGGAGGTTGAATGAGCAGTTCTTC. It translates to CASSPTSGRLNEQFF. This rearrangement joins TRBV25-1 to TRBJ2-1; 12 bases fit TRBD2. Per the germline V gene, CDR1 is MGHDK and CDR2 is SYGVNS. The CDR3 covers 15 residues. V lost 6 bases to trimming and J lost 7 bases; unmatched junction nucleotides: 7. The full variable domain, with the rest looked up from reference TRBV25-1 and TRBJ2-1, is EADIYQTPRYLVIGTGKKITLECSQTMGHDKMYWYQQDPGMELHLIHYSYGVNSTEKGDLSSESTVSRIRTEHFPLTLESARPSHTSQYLCASSPTSGRLNEQFFGPGTRLTVL.

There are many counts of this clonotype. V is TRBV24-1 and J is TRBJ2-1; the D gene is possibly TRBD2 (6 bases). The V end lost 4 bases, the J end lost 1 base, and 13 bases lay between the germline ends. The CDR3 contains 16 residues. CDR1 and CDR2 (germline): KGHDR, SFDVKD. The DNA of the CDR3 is TGTGCCACCAGTGAGACGGGAGCCCTATCCTACAATGAGCAGTTCTTC. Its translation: CATSETGALSYNEQFF.

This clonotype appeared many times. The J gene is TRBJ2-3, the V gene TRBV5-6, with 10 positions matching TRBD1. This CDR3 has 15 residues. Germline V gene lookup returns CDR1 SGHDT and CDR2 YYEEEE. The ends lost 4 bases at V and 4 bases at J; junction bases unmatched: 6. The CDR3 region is CASSIRDRGPDTQYF. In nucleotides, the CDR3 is TGTGCCAGCAGCATCCGGGACAGGGGACCAGATACGCAGTATTTT.

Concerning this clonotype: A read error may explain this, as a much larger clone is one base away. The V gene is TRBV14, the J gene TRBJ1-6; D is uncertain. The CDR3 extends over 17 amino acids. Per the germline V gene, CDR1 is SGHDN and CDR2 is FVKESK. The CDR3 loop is CARSHSALVQHNSPLHF. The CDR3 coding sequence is TGTGCCCGCAGCCATAGCGCTCTCGTTCAACATAATTCACCCCTCCACTTT.

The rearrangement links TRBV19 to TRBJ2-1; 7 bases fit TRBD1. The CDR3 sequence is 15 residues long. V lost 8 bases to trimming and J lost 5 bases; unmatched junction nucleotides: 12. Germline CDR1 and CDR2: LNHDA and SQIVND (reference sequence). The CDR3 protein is CASLGLGGLDNEQFF. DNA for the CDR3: TGTGCCAGTCTGGGGTTAGGGGGCCTGGACAATGAGCAGTTCTTC.

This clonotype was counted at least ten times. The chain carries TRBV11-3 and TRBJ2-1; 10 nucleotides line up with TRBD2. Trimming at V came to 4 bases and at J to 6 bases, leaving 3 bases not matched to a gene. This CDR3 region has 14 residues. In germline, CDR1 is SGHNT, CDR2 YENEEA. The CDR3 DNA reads TGTGCCAGCAGCTCGAGACTAGCGGGCAATGAGCAGTTCTTC. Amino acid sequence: CASSSRLAGNEQFF.